The 12 T cell receptor beta chains reported below all come from one sample, sequenced in a study of blood T cell repertoires in COVID-19. Profiling relied on immunoSEQ multiplex PCR, and the TCRdb table lists in-frame clones only, not all of them. The table lists around 30,000 clones, around 90% of them singletons. The sequencing input was peripheral blood. The receptors derive from a human donor in a cohort sampled during active COVID-19. The donor label of this sample is uncertain.

This clone was seen only once. The chain recombines TRBV11-2 with TRBJ1-3, with D hard to call. CDR3 length: 16 residues. The V end was cut by 4 bases, the J end by 0 bases, with 13 bases between. Germline-derived CDR1 and CDR2 are SGHAT and FQNNGV. CDR3: CASSSPAGLSGNTIYF. Written as DNA, the CDR3 is TGTGCCAGCAGCTCCCCCGCTGGCCTCTCTGGAAACACCATATATTTT.

This rearrangement joins TRBV5-1 to TRBJ1-3; 8 positions match TRBD1. The CDR3 spans 13 residues. V lost 4 bases and J lost 8; bases outside the gene matches: 5. The germline V gene encodes CDR1 SGHRS and CDR2 YFSETQ. The CDR3 protein is CASSQDRVDTIYF. The DNA of the CDR3 is TGCGCCAGCAGCCAGGACAGGGTGGACACCATATATTTT. The entire variable domain, with the rest obtained from reference TRBV5-1 and TRBJ1-3, is as follows: KAGVTQTPRYLIKTRGQQVTLSCSPISGHRSVSWYQQTPGQGLQFLFEYFSETQRNKGNFPGRFSGRQFSNSRSEMNVSTLELGDSALYLCASSQDRVDTIYFGEGSWLTVV.

This sequence joins TRBV30 and TRBJ1-5; perhaps TRBD1 as D (5 bases). Germline CDR1 reads GTSNPN; CDR2 reads SVGIG (reference sequence). V was shortened by 0 bases and J by 4 bases, with 13 bases between the two germline ends. This CDR3 spans 15 amino acids. The CDR3: CAWSVRGTVNQPQHF. For the CDR3, the DNA is TGTGCCTGGAGTGTACGGGGGACTGTGAATCAGCCCCAGCATTTT.

The chain joins TRBV10-3 to TRBJ1-5, with a tentative D call TRBD1 (5 bases). The V end was cut by 3 bases, the J end by 6 bases, with 12 bases between. This CDR3 contains 14 residues. CDR1 is ENHRY, CDR2 SYGVKD, per germline. The CDR3 DNA is TGTGCCATCAGTGATTTGACTAGGGGTCAGCCCCAGCATTTT. Its protein product is CAISDLTRGQPQHF.

The V gene is TRBV6-6, the J gene TRBJ2-7; 12 positions agree with TRBD2. The CDR3 runs to 15 residues. Germline V CDR1 and CDR2: MNHNY, SVGAGI (reference sequence). Trimming removed 6 bases from V and 2 bases from J; junction bases left unmatched: 5. The CDR3 here is CASRRGLAGTYEQYF. CDR3 coding DNA: TGTGCCAGCAGACGAGGACTAGCGGGGACCTACGAGCAGTACTTC.

This chain connects TRBV7-7 to TRBJ2-1; TRBD2 agrees at 8 bases. The CDR3 covers 14 residues. Germline V gene lookup returns CDR1 SSHAT and CDR2 FNYEAQ (reference sequence). This CDR3 is CASPTGTSNNEQFF. DNA of the CDR3: TGTGCTAGCCCAACCGGGACTAGTAACAATGAGCAGTTCTTC.

The chain couples TRBV6-5 to TRBJ1-1, with 7 positions matching TRBD1. The junction had 9 bases not matched to a gene; V was cut back by 8 bases and J by 0 bases. The CDR3 runs 15 residues. Germline V gene sequence: CDR1 MNHEY, CDR2 SVGAGI. The CDR3 nucleotides read TGTGCCAGCCAACGACAGGGAGTAATGAACACTGAAGCTTTCTTT. It yields the protein CASQRQGVMNTEAFF.

In its sample, this clone is medium-sized. In DNA, the CDR3 is TGTGCCAGCTCACCAAATCTCCGGGGAGACGAGCAGTACTTC. Its protein is CASSPNLRGDEQYF. The rearrangement links TRBV18 to TRBJ2-7; D perhaps matches TRBD2 (5 bases). V lost 2 bases and J 5 bases, leaving 13 bases between the germline ends. Germline loops: CDR1 KGHSH, CDR2 LQKENI. The CDR3 is made up of 14 amino acids.

The chain carries TRBV2 and TRBJ2-7, with a tentative D call TRBD2 (6 bases). The CDR3 spans 16 residues. The germline gives CDR1 SNHLY, CDR2 FYNNEI. The V end was cut by 0 bases, the J end by 6 bases, with 18 bases between. The CDR3 DNA reads TGTGCCAGCAGTGAAGCACTCATGACTAGGGGTCGCGAGCAGTACTTC. Translation: CASSEALMTRGREQYF.

This chain uses TRBV29-1 with TRBJ2-3, with 7 bases matching TRBD2. Germline V CDR1 and CDR2: SQVTM, ANQGSEA. The CDR3 has 12 amino acids. Trimming took 4 bases from V and 4 from J; bases not matched to a gene: 2. Here the CDR3 reads CSVATSADTQYF. CDR3 coding DNA: TGCAGCGTTGCAACTAGCGCAGATACGCAGTATTTT.

V and J are TRBV12-3 or TRBV12-4 and TRBJ2-7; a possible D gene is TRBD1 (5 bases). The CDR3 has 11 amino acids. Trimming stripped 5 bases from V and 4 bases from J, with 6 bases between. The CDR3 sequence: CASSTGYEQYF. DNA of the CDR3: TGTGCCAGCAGTACAGGATACGAGCAGTACTTC.

The chain links TRBV19 to TRBJ1-2; 7 bases agree with TRBD1. Germline lookup yields CDR1 LNHDA and CDR2 SQIVND (reference sequence). The CDR3 loop spans 15 amino acids. J was trimmed by 3 bases and V by 5 bases; bases with no gene match: 9. The CDR3 bases are TGTGCCAGTAGTTCACAGGGGATACTTGACTATGGCTACACCTTC. Protein sequence: CASSSQGILDYGYTF.